These 2 T cell receptor beta chains were sequenced from one sample in a study of PD-1 blockade in mismatch repair-deficient tumors. Sequencing was performed with immunoSEQ multiplex PCR; in TCRdb, only in-frame clones are kept and a portion is missing. Of fewer than 60,000 clones in the sample, 77% are singletons; the top ten hold roughly 3.3%. The specimen was PBMCs, collected before pembrolizumab treatment. The source of these receptors is an adult with mismatch repair-deficient cancer.

This clone appeared once. The chain combines TRBV7-8 with TRBJ2-1, with a possible D match to TRBD1 (5 bases). Per the germline V gene, CDR1 is SGHVS and CDR2 is FQNEAQ. Trimming stripped 1 base from V and 2 bases from J, with 15 bases between. This CDR3 comprises 17 residues. The CDR3 coding sequence is TGTGCCAGCAGCTTAGGGTGGGTCAGGGTAACCTACAATGAGCAGTTCTTC. Amino acids: CASSLGWVRVTYNEQFF.

The CDR3 DNA is TGTGCCAGCAGTGAAGCCCCAGGGAATTTGGGGACCCAGTACTTC. The encoded protein is CASSEAPGNLGTQYF. The chain recombines TRBV6-1 with TRBJ2-5; D is perhaps TRBD1 (5 bases). This CDR3 contains 15 residues. CDR1 and CDR2 from the germline V gene are MNHNS and SASEGT. With 0 bases removed from V and 7 bases from J, the gap between germline ends came to 15 bases.